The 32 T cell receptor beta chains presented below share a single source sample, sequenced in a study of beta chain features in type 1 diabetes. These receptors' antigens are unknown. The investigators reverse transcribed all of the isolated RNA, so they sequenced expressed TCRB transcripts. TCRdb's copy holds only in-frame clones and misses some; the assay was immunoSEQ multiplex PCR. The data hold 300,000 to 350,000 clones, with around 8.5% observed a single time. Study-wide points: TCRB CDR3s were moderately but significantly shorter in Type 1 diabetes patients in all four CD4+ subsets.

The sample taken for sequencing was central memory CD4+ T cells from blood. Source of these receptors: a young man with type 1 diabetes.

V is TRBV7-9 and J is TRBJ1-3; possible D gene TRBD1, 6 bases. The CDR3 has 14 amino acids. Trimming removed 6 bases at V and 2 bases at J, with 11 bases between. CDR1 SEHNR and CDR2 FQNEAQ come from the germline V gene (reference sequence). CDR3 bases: TGTGCCAGCAGTGAGACAGGACCTGGAAACACCATATATTTT. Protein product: CASSETGPGNTIYF.

CDR3 nucleotide sequence: TGTGCCAGCAGCGTCGGACTTGGTGAGCAGTTCTTC. Its translation is CASSVGLGEQFF. The chain has TRBV9 and TRBJ2-1; D is possibly TRBD2 (5 bases). Germline V gives CDR1 SGDLS, CDR2 YYNGEE. V was clipped by 2 bases and J by 9 bases, with 9 bases between them. The CDR3 is 12 residues long.

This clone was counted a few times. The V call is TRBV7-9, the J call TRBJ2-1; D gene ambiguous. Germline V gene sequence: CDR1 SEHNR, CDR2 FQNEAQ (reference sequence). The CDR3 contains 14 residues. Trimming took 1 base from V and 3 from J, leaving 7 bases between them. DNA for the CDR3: TGTGCCAGCAGCTTAGAACTATTCTACAATGAGCAGTTCTTC. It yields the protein CASSLELFYNEQFF.

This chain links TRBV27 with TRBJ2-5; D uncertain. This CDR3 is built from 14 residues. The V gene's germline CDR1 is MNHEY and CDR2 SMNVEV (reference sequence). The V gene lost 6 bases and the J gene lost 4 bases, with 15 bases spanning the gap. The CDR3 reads CASSHRPGPETQYF. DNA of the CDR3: TGTGCCAGCAGCCACCGGCCGGGCCCAGAGACCCAGTACTTC.

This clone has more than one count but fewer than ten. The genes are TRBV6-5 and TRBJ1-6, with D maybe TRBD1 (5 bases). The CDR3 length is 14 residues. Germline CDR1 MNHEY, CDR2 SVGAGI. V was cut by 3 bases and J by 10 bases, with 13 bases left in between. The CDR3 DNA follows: TGTGCCAGCAGTTATAATTCAGGGAACTCACCCCTCCACTTT. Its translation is CASSYNSGNSPLHF.

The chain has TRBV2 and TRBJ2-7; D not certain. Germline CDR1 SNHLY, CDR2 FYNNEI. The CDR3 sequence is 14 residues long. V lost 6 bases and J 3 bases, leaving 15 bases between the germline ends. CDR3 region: CASRARERSYEQYF. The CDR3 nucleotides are TGTGCCAGCAGGGCAAGGGAAAGGAGCTACGAGCAGTACTTC.

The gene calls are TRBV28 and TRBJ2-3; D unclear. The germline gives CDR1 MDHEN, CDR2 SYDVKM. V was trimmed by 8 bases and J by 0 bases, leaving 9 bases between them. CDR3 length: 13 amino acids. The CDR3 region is CASGPPSTDTQYF. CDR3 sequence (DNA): TGTGCCAGCGGACCTCCCAGCACAGATACGCAGTATTTT.

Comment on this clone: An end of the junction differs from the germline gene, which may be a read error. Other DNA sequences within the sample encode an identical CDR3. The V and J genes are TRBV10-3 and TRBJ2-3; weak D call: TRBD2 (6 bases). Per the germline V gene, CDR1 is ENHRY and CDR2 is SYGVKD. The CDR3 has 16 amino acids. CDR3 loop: CAISDPLAYGTDTQYF. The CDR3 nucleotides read TGTGCCATCAGTGATCCACTAGCTTATGGCACAGATACGCAGTATTTC.

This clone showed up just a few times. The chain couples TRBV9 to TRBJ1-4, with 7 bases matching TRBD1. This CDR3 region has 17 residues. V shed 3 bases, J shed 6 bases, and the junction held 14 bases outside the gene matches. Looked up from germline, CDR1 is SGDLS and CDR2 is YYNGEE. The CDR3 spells CASSATRSTGQDEKLFF. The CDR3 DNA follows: TGTGCCAGCAGCGCCACGAGGTCGACAGGGCAAGATGAAAAACTGTTTTTT.

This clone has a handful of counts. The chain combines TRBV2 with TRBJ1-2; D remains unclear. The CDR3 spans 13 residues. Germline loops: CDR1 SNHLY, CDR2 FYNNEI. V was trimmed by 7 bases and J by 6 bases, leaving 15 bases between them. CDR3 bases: TGTGCCAGCAACTGGGAGGGAAATAATGGCTACACCTTC. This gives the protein CASNWEGNNGYTF. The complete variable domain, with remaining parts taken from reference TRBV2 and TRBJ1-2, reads EPEVTQTPSHQVTQMGQEVILRCVPISNHLYFYWYRQILGQKVEFLVSFYNNEISEKSEIFDDQFSVERPDGSNFTLKIRSTKLEDSAMYFCASNWEGNNGYTFGSGTRLTVV.

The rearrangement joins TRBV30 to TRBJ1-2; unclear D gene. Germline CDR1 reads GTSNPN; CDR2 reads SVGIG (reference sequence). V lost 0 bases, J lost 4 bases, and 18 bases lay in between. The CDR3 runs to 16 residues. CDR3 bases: TGTGCCTGGAGTGTAAAGCCGGTCAGGAAGGCCTATGGCTACACCTTC. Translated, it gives CAWSVKPVRKAYGYTF.

The CDR3 reads CASSLPPYGYTF. As DNA, the CDR3 is TGTGCCAGCAGCTTACCACCCTATGGCTACACCTTC. The rearrangement uses TRBV7-9 and TRBJ1-2; D remains ambiguous. Trimming stripped 2 bases from V and 4 bases from J, with 5 bases between. CDR3 length: 12 amino acids. Germline V gene data show CDR1 as SEHNR and CDR2 as FQNEAQ (reference sequence).

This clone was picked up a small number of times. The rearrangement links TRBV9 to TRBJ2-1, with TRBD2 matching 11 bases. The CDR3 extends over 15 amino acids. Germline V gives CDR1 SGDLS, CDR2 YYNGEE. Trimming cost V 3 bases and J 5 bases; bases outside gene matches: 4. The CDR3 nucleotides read TGTGCCAGCAGCGGTAGCGGGGGGGCCGACAATGAGCAGTTCTTC. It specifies CASSGSGGADNEQFF.

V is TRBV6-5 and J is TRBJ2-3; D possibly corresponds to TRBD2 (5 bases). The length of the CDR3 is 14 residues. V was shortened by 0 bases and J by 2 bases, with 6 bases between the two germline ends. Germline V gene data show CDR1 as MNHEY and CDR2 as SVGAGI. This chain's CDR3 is CASSYSDYTDTQYF. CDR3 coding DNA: TGTGCCAGCAGTTACTCCGACTACACAGATACGCAGTATTTT.

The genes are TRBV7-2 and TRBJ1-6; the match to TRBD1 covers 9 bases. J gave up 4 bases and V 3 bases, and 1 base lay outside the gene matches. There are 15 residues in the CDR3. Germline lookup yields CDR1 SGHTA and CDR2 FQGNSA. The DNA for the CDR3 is TGTGCCAGCAGCTTCGGACAGGGGTATAATTCACCCCTCCACTTT. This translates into CASSFGQGYNSPLHF. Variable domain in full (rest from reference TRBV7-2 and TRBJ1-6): GAGVSQSPSNKVTEKGKDVELRCDPISGHTALYWYRQSLGQGLEFLIYFQGNSAPDKSGLPSDRFSAERTGGSVSTLTIQRTQQEDSAVYLCASSFGQGYNSPLHFGNGTRLTVT.

CDR3: CASSQNEMGQGAHYGYTF. CDR3 sequence (DNA): TGTGCCAGCAGCCAAAATGAAATGGGACAGGGGGCGCATTATGGCTACACCTTC. The V and J genes are TRBV4-2 and TRBJ1-2; 12 bases are shared with TRBD1. V trimming: 2 bases; J trimming: 5 bases; junction bases outside the gene matches: 12. This CDR3 comprises 18 residues. Germline V gives CDR1 LGHNA, CDR2 YNFKEQ.

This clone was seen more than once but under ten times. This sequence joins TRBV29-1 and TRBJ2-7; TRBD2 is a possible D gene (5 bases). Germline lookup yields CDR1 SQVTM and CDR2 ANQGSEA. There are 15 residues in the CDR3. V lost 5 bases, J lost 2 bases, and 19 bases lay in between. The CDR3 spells CSVSAGMGWAYEQYF. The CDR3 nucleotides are TGCAGCGTTAGCGCCGGGATGGGGTGGGCCTACGAGCAGTACTTC.

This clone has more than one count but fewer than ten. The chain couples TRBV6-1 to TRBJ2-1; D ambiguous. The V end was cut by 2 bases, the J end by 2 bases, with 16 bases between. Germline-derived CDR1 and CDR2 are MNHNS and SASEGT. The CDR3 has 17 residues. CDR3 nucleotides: TGTGCCAGCAGTGAATTTCCACTGGGTACCCCCTACAATGAGCAGTTCTTC. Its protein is CASSEFPLGTPYNEQFF.

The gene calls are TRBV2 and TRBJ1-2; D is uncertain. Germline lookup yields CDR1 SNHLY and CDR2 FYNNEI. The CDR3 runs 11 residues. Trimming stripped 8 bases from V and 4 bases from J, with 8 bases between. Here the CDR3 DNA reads TGTGCCAGCCAGGCTGCCTATGGCTACACCTTC. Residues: CASQAAYGYTF. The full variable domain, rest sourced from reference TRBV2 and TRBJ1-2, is EPEVTQTPSHQVTQMGQEVILRCVPISNHLYFYWYRQILGQKVEFLVSFYNNEISEKSEIFDDQFSVERPDGSNFTLKIRSTKLEDSAMYFCASQAAYGYTFGSGTRLTVV.

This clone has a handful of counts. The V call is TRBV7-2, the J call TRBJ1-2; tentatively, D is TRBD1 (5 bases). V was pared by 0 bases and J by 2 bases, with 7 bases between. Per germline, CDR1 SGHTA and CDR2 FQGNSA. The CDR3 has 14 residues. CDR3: CASSLAAGNYGYTF. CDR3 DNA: TGTGCCAGCAGCTTAGCGGCAGGGAACTATGGCTACACCTTC. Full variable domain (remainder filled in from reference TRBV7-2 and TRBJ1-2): GAGVSQSPSNKVTEKGKDVELRCDPISGHTALYWYRQSLGQGLEFLIYFQGNSAPDKSGLPSDRFSAERTGGSVSTLTIQRTQQEDSAVYLCASSLAAGNYGYTFGSGTRLTVV.

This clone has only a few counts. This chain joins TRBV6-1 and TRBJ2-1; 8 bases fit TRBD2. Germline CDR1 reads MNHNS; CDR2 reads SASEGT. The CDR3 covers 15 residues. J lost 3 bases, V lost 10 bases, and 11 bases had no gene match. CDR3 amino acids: CAILDRGGIYNEQFF. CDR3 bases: TGTGCCATCTTAGACCGGGGGGGCATCTACAATGAGCAGTTCTTC.

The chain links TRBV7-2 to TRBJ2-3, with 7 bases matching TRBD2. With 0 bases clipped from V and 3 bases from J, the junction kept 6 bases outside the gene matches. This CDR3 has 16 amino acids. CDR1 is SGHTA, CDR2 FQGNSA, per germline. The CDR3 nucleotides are TGTGCCAGCAGCTTAGCTCTAGCGGACGGTACAGATACGCAGTATTTT. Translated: CASSLALADGTDTQYF.

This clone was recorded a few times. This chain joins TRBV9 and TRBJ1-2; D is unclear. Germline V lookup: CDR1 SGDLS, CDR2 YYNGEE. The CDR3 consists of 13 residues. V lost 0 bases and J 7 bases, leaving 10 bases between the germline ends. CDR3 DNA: TGTGCCAGCAGCGTAGTCGAGGTTGGTGGCTACACCTTC. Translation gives CASSVVEVGGYTF.

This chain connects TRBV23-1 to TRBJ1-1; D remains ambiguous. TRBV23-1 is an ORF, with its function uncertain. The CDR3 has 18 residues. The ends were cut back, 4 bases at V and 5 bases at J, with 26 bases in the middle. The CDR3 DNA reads TGCGCCAGCAGTCCTCCCCGGCGCCTAAGGGTCGTAAGGACTGAAGCTTTCTTT. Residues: CASSPPRRLRVVRTEAFF.

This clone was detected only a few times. CDR3 bases: TGTGCCAGCAGGGACAGGGACGAGCAGTACTTC. Amino acid sequence: CASRDRDEQYF. The chain couples TRBV6-6 to TRBJ2-7; 8 nucleotides agree with TRBD1. V dropped 6 bases and J dropped 5; count of bases not matched to a gene: 0. Germline V gene lookup returns CDR1 MNHNY and CDR2 SVGAGI (reference sequence). The CDR3 is 11 residues long.

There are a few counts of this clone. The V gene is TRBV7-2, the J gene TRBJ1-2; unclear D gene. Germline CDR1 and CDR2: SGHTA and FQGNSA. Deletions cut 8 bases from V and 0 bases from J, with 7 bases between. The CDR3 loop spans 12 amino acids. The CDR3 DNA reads TGTGCCAGCGCGCTAGCTAACTATGGCTACACCTTC. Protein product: CASALANYGYTF.

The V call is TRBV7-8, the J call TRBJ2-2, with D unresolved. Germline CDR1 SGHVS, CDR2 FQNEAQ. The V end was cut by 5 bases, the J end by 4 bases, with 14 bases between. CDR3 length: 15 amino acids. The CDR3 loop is CASSPAVIGTGELFF. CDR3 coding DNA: TGTGCCAGCAGCCCCGCGGTGATCGGCACCGGGGAGCTGTTTTTT. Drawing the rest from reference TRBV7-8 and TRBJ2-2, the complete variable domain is GAGVSQSPRYKVAKRGQDVALRCDPISGHVSLFWYQQALGQGPEFLTYFQNEAQLDKSGLPSDRFFAERPEGSVSTLKIQRTQQEDSAVYLCASSPAVIGTGELFFGEGSRLTVL.

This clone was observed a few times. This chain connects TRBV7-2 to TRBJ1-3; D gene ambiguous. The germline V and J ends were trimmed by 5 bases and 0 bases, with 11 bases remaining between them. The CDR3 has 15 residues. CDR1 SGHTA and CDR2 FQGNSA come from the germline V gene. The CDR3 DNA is TGTGCCAGCAGCCTGGGCGGAGACTCTGGAAACACCATATATTTT. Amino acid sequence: CASSLGGDSGNTIYF.

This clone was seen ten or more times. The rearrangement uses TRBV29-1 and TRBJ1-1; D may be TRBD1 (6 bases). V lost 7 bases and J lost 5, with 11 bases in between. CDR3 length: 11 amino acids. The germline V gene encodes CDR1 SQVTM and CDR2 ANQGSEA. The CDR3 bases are TGCAGCGCACAGGGACGAACTGAAGCTTTCTTT. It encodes CSAQGRTEAFF.

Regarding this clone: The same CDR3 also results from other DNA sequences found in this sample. The CDR3 bases are TGTGCCAGCAGTTATGGGGGGAACTATGGCTACACCTTC. Protein product: CASSYGGNYGYTF. This chain joins TRBV6-6 and TRBJ1-2, with D tentatively TRBD1 (5 bases). Trimming stripped 3 bases from V and 2 bases from J, with 7 bases between. The CDR3 is made up of 13 amino acids. Germline values: CDR1 MNHNY, CDR2 SVGAGI (reference sequence).

In nucleotides, the CDR3 is TGTGCCAGCAGCGCGGAGATCATGGGTGAATCCTACGAGCAGTACTTC. This codes for CASSAEIMGESYEQYF. This chain connects TRBV7-8 to TRBJ2-7; D gene uncertain. CDR3 length: 16 residues. Trimming took off 5 bases at V and 1 base at J, with 18 bases between the two ends. Germline V gene sequence: CDR1 SGHVS, CDR2 FQNEAQ.

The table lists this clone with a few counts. CDR3 sequence: CASSQDLRLRTYNEQFF. Here the CDR3 DNA reads TGTGCCAGCAGCCAAGACCTCAGGTTACGAACCTACAATGAGCAGTTCTTC. This sequence joins TRBV14 and TRBJ2-1; D gene ambiguous. The germline V gene has CDR1 SGHDN and CDR2 FVKESK. V dropped 0 bases and J dropped 2 bases, with 14 bases sitting between them. The CDR3 has 17 residues.